This T cell receptor (beta chain) emerged from a study of CD4 T cells in relation to SARS-CoV-2 and coronaviruses. About the study: TCR beta CDR3s were sequenced after 10-day antigen culture of PBMCs.

On this clone itself: The antigen is not known.

Before the COVID-19 pandemic, during about 2010-2018, CD4+ T cells were taken from unexposed donors. The cells were cultured for under twelve days before CD4+ T cells were isolated. Testing used SARS-CoV-2 S/N and four cold-coronavirus spikes on unexposed-donor CD4+ T cells, cells permitting. Germline CDR1 and CDR2: LGHDT and YNNKEL (reference sequence). CDR3 length: 15 amino acids. Between the trimmed V and J ends, which lost 1 base and 0 bases, there was a span of 9 bases. The method was immunoSEQ multiplex PCR; TCRdb's version includes in-frame clones alone and lacks a portion of them. The sample lists about 22,000 clones; about 71% were seen once. Study results and caveats: No crossreactivity against non-spike viral proteins was tested here.

The V gene is TRBV3-1 (or the pseudogene TRBV3-2), the J gene TRBJ1-1; D is undetermined. This TCR came from a human donor in good health. The sequenced material came from CD4+ T cells from PBMCs, cultured in vitro. The CDR3 is CASSQAEVMNTEAFF. CDR3 in DNA: TGTGCCAGCAGCCAAGCTGAGGTGATGAACACTGAAGCTTTCTTT.